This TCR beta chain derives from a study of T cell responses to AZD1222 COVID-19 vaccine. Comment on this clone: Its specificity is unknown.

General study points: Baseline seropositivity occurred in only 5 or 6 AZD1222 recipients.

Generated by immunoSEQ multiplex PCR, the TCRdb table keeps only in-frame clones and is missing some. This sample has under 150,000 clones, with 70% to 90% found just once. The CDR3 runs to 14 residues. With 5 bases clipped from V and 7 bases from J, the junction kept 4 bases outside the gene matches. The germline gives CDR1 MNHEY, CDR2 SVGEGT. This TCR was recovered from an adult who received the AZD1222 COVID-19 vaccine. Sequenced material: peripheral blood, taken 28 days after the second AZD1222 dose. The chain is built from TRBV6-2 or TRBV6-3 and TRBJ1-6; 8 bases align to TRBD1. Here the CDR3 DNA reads TGTGCCAGCAGTGCATGGACAGGGAATTCACCCCTCCACTTT. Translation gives CASSAWTGNSPLHF.